Sequencing of this T cell receptor (beta chain) was carried out in a study of T-cell memory formation after mild COVID-19. Study information: Largely donor-specific TCR clusters were found.

This clonotype was observed once. This CDR3 comprises 15 residues. Germline assignment: CDR1 MNHNY and CDR2 SVGAGI (reference sequence). V lost 6 bases and J lost 2; bases outside the gene matches: 8. TCRdb processed the 5' RACE reads anew with MiXCR; each CDR3 protein has one entry. The sample has about 600,000 distinct CDR3 sequences; approximately 21% are singletons. The genes are TRBV6-6 and TRBJ2-3, with TRBD2 identical over 7 bases. The sequence derives from an adult woman who had mild COVID-19 (a few samples of this study predate the infection). Cell type and time point are not known. Sequenced material: PBMCs or a T cell subset sorted from them (not recorded which). CDR3 DNA: TGTGCCAGCAGCACGGAGCGGGGTTACACAGATACGCAGTATTTT. Amino acids: CASSTERGYTDTQYF.